Sequencing of this T cell receptor beta chain was carried out in a study of OX40 agonist ivuxolimab in advanced cancers. Across the whole study: Hepatocellular carcinoma, melanoma, renal cell or head and neck cancer was diagnosed in the dose-escalation patients.

Profiling relied on immunoSEQ multiplex PCR, and the TCRdb table lists in-frame clones only, not all of them. The sample lists some 17,000 clones; about 82% were seen once. Concerning this clone: Its antigen is as yet unknown. Other DNA sequences of this sample code for an identical CDR3.

Study-wide points: The average count of expanded clones was higher among CD8+ T cells than among CD4+.

Sample: CD4+ or CD8+ T cells sorted from blood, taken in a trial of the OX40 agonist ivuxolimab. The source is an adult with an advanced solid tumor such as melanoma, head and neck, liver or kidney cancer.

Here the CDR3 reads CATAGGPQETQYF. The DNA of the CDR3 is TGCGCCACTGCCGGGGGCCCACAAGAGACCCAGTACTTC. The chain links TRBV10-2 to TRBJ2-5; D tentatively fits TRBD1 or TRBD2 (6 bases each). V was clipped by 10 bases and J by 2 bases, with 14 bases between them. CDR1 is WSHSY and CDR2 is SAAADI in the germline V gene. The CDR3 sequence is 13 residues long.